Presented here are 3 T cell receptor beta chains from one specimen sequenced in a study of T cells in Graves' hyperthyroidism and ophthalmopathy. There were TCR beta CDR3 regions amplified from RNA transcripts. A first-round RT-PCR of the TCR CDR3 used the HTBI primer set. TCRdb independently ran MiXCR on the multiplex PCR reads; one entry per CDR3 protein. The sample has roughly 420,000 distinct CDR3 sequences, roughly an eighth seen once. Input material: blood. The receptors originated from a woman aged 18-29 years with Graves' hyperthyroidism.

There are a few counts of this clonotype. CDR3 protein: CASRDRLGPGQPQHF. In DNA form, the CDR3 reads TGTGCCAGCCGGGACAGGTTGGGGCCTGGGCAGCCCCAGCATTTT. The chain combines TRBV6-1 with TRBJ1-5; 8 bases agree with TRBD1. The CDR3 is 15 amino acids. Unmatched junction bases numbered 13, after V lost 8 bases and J lost 7 bases. Looked up from germline, CDR1 is MNHNS and CDR2 is SASEGT.

CDR3 amino acids: CSAQSRGGYGVGETQYF. In nucleotides, the CDR3 is TGCAGTGCCCAATCCAGAGGAGGTTACGGGGTGGGGGAGACCCAGTACTTC. The V call is TRBV20-1, the J call TRBJ2-5; D possibly corresponds to TRBD2 (5 bases). V was pared by 6 bases and J by 5 bases, with 28 bases between. In germline, CDR1 is DFQATT, CDR2 SNEGSKA (reference sequence). The CDR3 is made up of 17 amino acids.

This chain links TRBV19 with TRBJ2-7; 11 bases map to TRBD1. J was trimmed by 6 bases and V by 7 bases; bases with no gene match: 14. This CDR3 region has 16 residues. CDR1 LNHDA and CDR2 SQIVND come from the germline V gene (reference sequence). The CDR3 reads CASIQRVGQGAGEQYF. The CDR3 nucleotides are TGTGCCAGTATCCAGCGTGTAGGACAGGGGGCAGGCGAGCAGTACTTC.